Following are 3 T cell receptor beta chains from one sample sequenced in a study of T-cell reconstitution after alpha-beta-depleted transplantation in children. Preparing the TCRbeta library involved the use of unique molecular identifiers. TCRdb called the PCR reads again in MiXCR, with one record for every CDR3 protein. In the table there are fewer than 550,000 distinct CDR3 sequences, roughly 15% of which are singletons. This material consisted of PBMCs, mostly from graft donor cells, taken 360 days after TCRalphabeta/CD19-depleted stem cell transplant. These TCRs come from a boy in the first two years of life who had a stem cell transplant for Wiskott-Aldrich syndrome, so the T cells may come from the graft donor.

This clonotype was recorded a few times. V usage is TRBV10-3 and J usage is TRBJ1-1; D remains unclear. The CDR3 extends over 14 amino acids. In germline, CDR1 is ENHRY, CDR2 SYGVKD. The germline V and J ends were trimmed by 2 bases and 2 bases, with 9 bases remaining between them. DNA for the CDR3: TGTGCCATCAGTGAGCGCCGGGCCAACACTGAAGCTTTCTTT. Translation: CAISERRANTEAFF.

This chain links TRBV7-9 with TRBJ2-7, with a weak D call TRBD2 (6 bases). Per the germline V gene, CDR1 is SEHNR and CDR2 is FQNEAQ (reference sequence). Between the trimmed V and J ends, which lost 7 bases and 7 bases, there was a span of 17 bases. This CDR3 has 13 amino acids. DNA of the CDR3: TGTGCCAGCACCCCCCAAAAGGCGGGGGAGCAGTACTTC. It specifies CASTPQKAGEQYF.

This clonotype was seen a handful of times. The V call is TRBV12-3 or TRBV12-4, the J call TRBJ2-2; the D is unclear. The CDR3 has 14 residues. V was shortened by 3 bases and J by 1 base, with 6 bases between the two germline ends. The CDR3 is CASSFQLNTGELFF. In nucleotides, the CDR3 is TGTGCCAGCAGTTTTCAACTGAACACCGGGGAGCTGTTTTTT.